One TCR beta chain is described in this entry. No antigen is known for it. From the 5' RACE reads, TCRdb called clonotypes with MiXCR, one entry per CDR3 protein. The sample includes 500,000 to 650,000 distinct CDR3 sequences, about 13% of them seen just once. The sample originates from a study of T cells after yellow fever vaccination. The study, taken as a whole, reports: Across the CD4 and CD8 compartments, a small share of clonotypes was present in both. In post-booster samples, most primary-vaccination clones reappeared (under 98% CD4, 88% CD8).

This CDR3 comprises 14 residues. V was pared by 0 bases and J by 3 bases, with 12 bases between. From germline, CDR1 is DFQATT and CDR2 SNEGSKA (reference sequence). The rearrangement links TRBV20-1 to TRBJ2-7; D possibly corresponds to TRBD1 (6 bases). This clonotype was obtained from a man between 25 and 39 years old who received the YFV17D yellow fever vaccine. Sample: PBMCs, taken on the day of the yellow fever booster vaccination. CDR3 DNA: TGCAGTGCTAGAGATCAGGACAGAGGCTACGAGCAGTACTTC. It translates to CSARDQDRGYEQYF.